This T cell receptor beta chain is drawn from a study of T cell responses to AZD1222 COVID-19 vaccine. Study-wide findings and caveats: Two doses of AZD1222 preceded a rise in Spike-specific TCR breadth and depth. Donors were mostly white British, more females; clonal diversity possibly underestimated. Dominant at 160-218 and 743-854, vaccine-associated CD4 TCRs also spanned spike.

As concerns this clone: Its antigen remains unidentified.

The protocol was immunoSEQ multiplex PCR, while the TCRdb copy is restricted to in-frame clones and leaves out a portion. Among 95,000 to 150,000 clones listed, around 91% were seen once. The germline V gene has CDR1 SGDLS and CDR2 YYNGEE. The CDR3 consists of 15 residues. The J segment lost 4 bases and the V segment lost 4 bases, leaving 8 bases of the junction unmatched. This clonotype was obtained from an adult in good health. The chain links TRBV9 to TRBJ1-1, with 9 bases matching TRBD1. The material sequenced was peripheral blood, taken on day 0 of AZD1222 vaccination. CDR3 in amino acids: CASSRQAQGATEAFF. In nucleotides, the CDR3 is TGTGCCAGCAGCCGACAGGCACAGGGGGCCACTGAAGCTTTCTTT.